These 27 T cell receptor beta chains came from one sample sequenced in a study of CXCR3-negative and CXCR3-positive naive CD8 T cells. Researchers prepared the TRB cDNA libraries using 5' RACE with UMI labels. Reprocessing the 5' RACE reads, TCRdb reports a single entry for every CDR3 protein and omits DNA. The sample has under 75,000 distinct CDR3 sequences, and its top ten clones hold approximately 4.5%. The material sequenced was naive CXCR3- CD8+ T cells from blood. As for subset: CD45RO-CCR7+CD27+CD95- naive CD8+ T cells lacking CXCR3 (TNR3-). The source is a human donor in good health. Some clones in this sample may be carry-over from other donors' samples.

The CDR3 here is CSAQDAPGGYTF. This rearrangement joins TRBV29-1 to TRBJ1-2; TCRdb calls TRBD1, which cannot be checked without DNA. The germline V gene encodes CDR1 SQVTM and CDR2 ANQGSEA. The CDR3 is made up of 12 amino acids.

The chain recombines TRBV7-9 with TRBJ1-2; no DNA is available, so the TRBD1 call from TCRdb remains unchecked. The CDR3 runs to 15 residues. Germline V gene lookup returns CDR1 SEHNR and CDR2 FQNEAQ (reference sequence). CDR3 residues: CASSDRQTFGYGYTF.

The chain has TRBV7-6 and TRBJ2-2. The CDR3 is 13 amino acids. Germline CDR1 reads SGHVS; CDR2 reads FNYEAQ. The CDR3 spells CASSRGDTGELFF.

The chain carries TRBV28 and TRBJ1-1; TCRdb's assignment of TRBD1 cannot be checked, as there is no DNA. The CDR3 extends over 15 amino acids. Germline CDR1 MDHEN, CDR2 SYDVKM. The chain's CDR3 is CASSPPLTGYIEAFF.

CDR3 in amino acids: CASSLPGGNQPQHF. The chain recombines TRBV11-2 with TRBJ1-5. Germline V gene data show CDR1 as SGHAT and CDR2 as FQNNGV. The CDR3 has 14 residues. Supplemented by reference TRBV11-2 and TRBJ1-5, the full variable domain reads EAGVAQSPRYKIIEKRQSVAFWCNPISGHATLYWYQQILGQGPKLLIQFQNNGVVDDSQLPKDRFSAERLKGVDSTLKIQPAKLEDSAVYLCASSLPGGNQPQHFGDGTRLSIL.

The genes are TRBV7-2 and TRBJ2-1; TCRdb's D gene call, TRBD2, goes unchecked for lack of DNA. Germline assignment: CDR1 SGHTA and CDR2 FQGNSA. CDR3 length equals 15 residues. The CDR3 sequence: CASSILGGDYNEQFF.

The CDR3 sequence is CSVLGGGSGELFF. The rearrangement joins TRBV29-1 to TRBJ2-2; TCRdb's D call, TRBD1, is unchecked because there is no DNA. Looked up from germline, CDR1 is SQVTM and CDR2 is ANQGSEA. The CDR3 has 13 residues.

Here the CDR3 reads CSVESESYGYTF. This chain uses TRBV29-1 with TRBJ1-2. CDR1 SQVTM and CDR2 ANQGSEA come from the germline V gene. The CDR3 length is 12 residues.

CDR3 amino acids: CASSSLDGVQFF. This chain links TRBV6-5 with TRBJ2-1. CDR3 length equals 12 residues. Germline assignment: CDR1 MNHEY and CDR2 SVGAGI.

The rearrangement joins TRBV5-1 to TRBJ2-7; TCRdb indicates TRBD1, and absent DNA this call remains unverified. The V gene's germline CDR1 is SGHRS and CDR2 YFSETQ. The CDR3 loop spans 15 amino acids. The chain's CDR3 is CASSLGDGGRNEQYF. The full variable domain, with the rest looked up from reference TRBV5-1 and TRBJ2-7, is KAGVTQTPRYLIKTRGQQVTLSCSPISGHRSVSWYQQTPGQGLQFLFEYFSETQRNKGNFPGRFSGRQFSNSRSEMNVSTLELGDSALYLCASSLGDGGRNEQYFGPGTRLTVT.

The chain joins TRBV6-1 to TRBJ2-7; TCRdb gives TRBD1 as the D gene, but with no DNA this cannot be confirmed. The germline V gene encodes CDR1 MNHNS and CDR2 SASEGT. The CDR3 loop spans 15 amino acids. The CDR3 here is CATHQQGIVPYEQYF.

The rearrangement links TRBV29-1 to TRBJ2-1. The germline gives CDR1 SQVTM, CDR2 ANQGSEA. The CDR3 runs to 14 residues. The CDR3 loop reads CSVFGGSSYNEQFF.

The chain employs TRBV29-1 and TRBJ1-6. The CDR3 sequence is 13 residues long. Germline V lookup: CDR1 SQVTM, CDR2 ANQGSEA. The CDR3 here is CSVLGEGDSPLHF.

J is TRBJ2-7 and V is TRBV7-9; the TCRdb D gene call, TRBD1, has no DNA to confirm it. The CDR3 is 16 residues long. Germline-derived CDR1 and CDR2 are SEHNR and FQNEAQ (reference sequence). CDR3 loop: CASSLASQGAAYEQYF.

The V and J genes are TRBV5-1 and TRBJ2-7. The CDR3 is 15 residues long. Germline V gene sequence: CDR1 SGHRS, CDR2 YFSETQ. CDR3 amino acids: CASSLVSQPTYEQYF.

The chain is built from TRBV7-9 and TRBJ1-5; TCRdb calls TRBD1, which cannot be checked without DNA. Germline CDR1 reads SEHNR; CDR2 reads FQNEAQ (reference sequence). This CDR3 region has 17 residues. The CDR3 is CASSLALGRGSNQPQHF.

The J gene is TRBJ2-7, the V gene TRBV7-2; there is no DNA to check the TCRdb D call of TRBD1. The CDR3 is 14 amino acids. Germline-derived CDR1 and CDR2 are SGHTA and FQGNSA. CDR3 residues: CANSRDRSSYEQYF.

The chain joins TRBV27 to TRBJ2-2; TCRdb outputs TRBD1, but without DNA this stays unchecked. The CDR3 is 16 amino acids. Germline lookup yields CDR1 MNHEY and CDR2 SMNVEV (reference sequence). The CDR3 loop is CASSLLGTGAPGELFF.

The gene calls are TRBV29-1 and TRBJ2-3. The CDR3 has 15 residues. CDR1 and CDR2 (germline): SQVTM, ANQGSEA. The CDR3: CSVDMSGVYTDTQYF.

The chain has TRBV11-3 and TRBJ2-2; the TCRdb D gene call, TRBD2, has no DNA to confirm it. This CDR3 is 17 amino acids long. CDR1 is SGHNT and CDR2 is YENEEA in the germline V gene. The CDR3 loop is CASSLGGEGSTTGELFF.

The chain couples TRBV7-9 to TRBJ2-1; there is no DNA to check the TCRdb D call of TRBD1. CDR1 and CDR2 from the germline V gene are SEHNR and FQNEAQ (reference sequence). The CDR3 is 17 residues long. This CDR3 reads CASSLSMATESYNEQFF.

The chain's CDR3 is CASSPSGSGVITDTQYF. The chain recombines TRBV18 with TRBJ2-3; without DNA, the TCRdb call of TRBD1 cannot be checked. CDR1 and CDR2 from the germline V gene are KGHSH and LQKENI. There are 17 residues in the CDR3.

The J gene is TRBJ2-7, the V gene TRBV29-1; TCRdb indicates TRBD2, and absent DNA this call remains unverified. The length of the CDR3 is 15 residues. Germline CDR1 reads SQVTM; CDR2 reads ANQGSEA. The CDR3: CSAEAGAGSSYEQYF.

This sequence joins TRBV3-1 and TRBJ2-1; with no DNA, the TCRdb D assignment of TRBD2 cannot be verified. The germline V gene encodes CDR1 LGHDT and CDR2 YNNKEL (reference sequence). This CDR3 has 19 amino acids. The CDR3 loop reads CASSQDVGTSGGNNNEQFF.

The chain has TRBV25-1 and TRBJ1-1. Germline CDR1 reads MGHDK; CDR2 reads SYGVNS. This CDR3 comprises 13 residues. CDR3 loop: CASSDRQFREAFF.

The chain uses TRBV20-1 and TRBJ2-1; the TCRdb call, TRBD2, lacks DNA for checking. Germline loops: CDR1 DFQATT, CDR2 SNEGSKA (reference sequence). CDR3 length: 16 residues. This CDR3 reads CSARVGASGGLDEQFF.

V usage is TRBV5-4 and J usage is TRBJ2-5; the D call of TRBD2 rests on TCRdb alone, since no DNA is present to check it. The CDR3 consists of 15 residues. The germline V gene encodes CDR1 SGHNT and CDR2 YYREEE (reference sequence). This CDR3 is CASSDFGTTQETQYF. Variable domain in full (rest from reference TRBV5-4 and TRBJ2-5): ETGVTQSPTHLIKTRGQQVTLRCSSQSGHNTVSWYQQALGQGPQFIFQYYREEENGRGNFPPRFSGLQFPNYSSELNVNALELDDSALYLCASSDFGTTQETQYFGPGTRLLVL.